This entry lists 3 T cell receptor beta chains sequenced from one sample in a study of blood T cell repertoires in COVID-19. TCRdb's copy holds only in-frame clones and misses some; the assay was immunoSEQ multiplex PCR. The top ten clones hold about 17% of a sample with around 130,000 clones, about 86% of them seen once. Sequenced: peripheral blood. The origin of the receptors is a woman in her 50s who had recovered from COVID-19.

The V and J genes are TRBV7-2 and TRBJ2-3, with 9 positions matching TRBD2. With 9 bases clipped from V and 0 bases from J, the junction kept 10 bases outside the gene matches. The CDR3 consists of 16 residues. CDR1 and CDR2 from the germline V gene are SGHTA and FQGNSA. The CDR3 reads CASGKAGGGSTDTQYF. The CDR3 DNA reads TGTGCCAGTGGGAAAGCGGGAGGAGGTAGCACAGATACGCAGTATTTT.

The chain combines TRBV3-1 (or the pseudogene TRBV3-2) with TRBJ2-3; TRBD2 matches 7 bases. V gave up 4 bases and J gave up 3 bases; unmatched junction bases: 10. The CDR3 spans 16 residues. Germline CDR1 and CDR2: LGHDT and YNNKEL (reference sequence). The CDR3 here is CASSPPRAGVTDTQYF. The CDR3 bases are TGTGCCAGCAGCCCTCCCCGTGCGGGAGTGACAGATACGCAGTATTTT.

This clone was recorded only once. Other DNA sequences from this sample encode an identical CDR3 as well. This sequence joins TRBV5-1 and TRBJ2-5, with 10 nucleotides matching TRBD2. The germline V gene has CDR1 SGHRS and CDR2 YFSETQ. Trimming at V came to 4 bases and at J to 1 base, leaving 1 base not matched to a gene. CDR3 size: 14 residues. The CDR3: CASSRTSGQETQYF. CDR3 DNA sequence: TGCGCCAGCAGCCGGACTAGCGGCCAAGAGACCCAGTACTTC.